What follows are 21 T cell receptor beta chains derived from one specimen sequenced in a study of cytomegalovirus exposure and HLA in healthy donors. 13 Jbeta primers and 60 Vbeta primers were used for the PCR. Generated by immunoSEQ multiplex PCR, the TCRdb table keeps only in-frame clones and is missing some. This sample has some 140,000 clones, with 65% to 80% found just once. The sample consisted of PBMCs. The receptor source for this set is a woman aged 18-35 years in good health and CMV-seronegative.

The rearrangement uses TRBV13 and TRBJ2-7; 7 nucleotides align to TRBD2. This CDR3 region has 19 residues. Germline values: CDR1 PRHDT, CDR2 FYEKMQ (reference sequence). V lost 2 bases to trimming and J lost 9 bases; unmatched junction nucleotides: 25. The CDR3 is CASSLSSGLRGSKFGGQYF. Written as DNA, the CDR3 is TGTGCCAGCAGCTTAAGTTCTGGGTTACGCGGGAGCAAGTTTGGAGGGCAGTACTTC.

In this sample, this clone turned up a few times. This chain joins TRBV5-1 and TRBJ2-7; D is possibly TRBD2 (6 bases). The CDR3 is made up of 16 amino acids. The germline V gene encodes CDR1 SGHRS and CDR2 YFSETQ. V dropped 4 bases and J dropped 2 bases, with 19 bases sitting between them. This CDR3 is CASSPGVARQTYEQYF. In DNA, the CDR3 is TGCGCCAGCAGCCCGGGGGTGGCTAGACAGACCTACGAGCAGTACTTC.

The chain joins TRBV7-9 to TRBJ1-4; TRBD1 is a possible D gene (5 bases). Trimming pared 5 bases from V and 6 bases from J, leaving 19 bases between. CDR1 SEHNR and CDR2 FQNEAQ come from the germline V gene (reference sequence). The length of the CDR3 is 16 residues. CDR3 DNA sequence: TGTGCCAGCAGCCCCTCGAATACCCCGGGGGATGAAAAACTGTTTTTT. Its protein product is CASSPSNTPGDEKLFF. Variable domain in full (rest from reference TRBV7-9 and TRBJ1-4): DTGVSQNPRHKITKRGQNVTFRCDPISEHNRLYWYRQTLGQGPEFLTYFQNEAQLEKSRLLSDRFSAERPKGSFSTLEIQRTEQGDSAMYLCASSPSNTPGDEKLFFGSGTQLSVL.

The chain combines TRBV6-1 with TRBJ1-5; 10 bases match TRBD1. CDR1 is MNHNS, CDR2 SASEGT, per germline. This CDR3 is built from 16 residues. Trimming took 0 bases from V and 7 from J; bases not matched to a gene: 6. The CDR3 here is CASSEARGQGRQPQHF. The CDR3 nucleotides are TGTGCCAGCAGTGAAGCGCGGGGACAGGGGAGGCAGCCCCAGCATTTT.

This clone appeared a single time. This sequence joins TRBV7-2 and TRBJ1-6; 10 positions match TRBD1. J gave up 0 bases and V 6 bases, and 11 bases lay outside the gene matches. The V gene's germline CDR1 is SGHTA and CDR2 FQGNSA. CDR3 length equals 19 residues. The CDR3 protein is CASRPQGTGVSSYNSPLHF. Written as DNA, the CDR3 is TGTGCCAGCAGGCCCCAGGGGACAGGGGTTAGCTCCTATAATTCACCCCTCCACTTT.

J is TRBJ2-7 and V is TRBV5-6; 8 bases fit TRBD2. V gave up 4 bases and J gave up 2 bases; unmatched junction bases: 8. CDR3 length: 15 residues. The germline gives CDR1 SGHDT, CDR2 YYEEEE. Written as DNA, the CDR3 is TGTGCCAGCAGCCTGGGACTAGATGGAGCCTACGAGCAGTACTTC. This codes for CASSLGLDGAYEQYF.

The gene calls are TRBV19 and TRBJ1-1, with D unclear. Germline V gene data show CDR1 as LNHDA and CDR2 as SQIVND (reference sequence). V lost 7 bases and J 5 bases, leaving 8 bases between the germline ends. This CDR3 has 11 residues. This CDR3 is CASTGWTEAFF. In nucleotides, the CDR3 is TGTGCCAGTACAGGTTGGACTGAAGCTTTCTTT.

The gene calls are TRBV6-5 and TRBJ1-5; D is uncertain. Germline V gives CDR1 MNHEY, CDR2 SVGAGI. The CDR3 totals 10 residues. CDR3 region: CPPFHQPQHF. CDR3 bases: TGTCCCCCATTCCATCAGCCCCAGCATTTT.

The chain recombines TRBV7-9 with TRBJ1-1, with D perhaps TRBD1 (6 bases). Germline V gene sequence: CDR1 SEHNR, CDR2 FQNEAQ (reference sequence). V gave up 4 bases and J gave up 0 bases, with 9 bases separating them. This CDR3 comprises 14 residues. CDR3 residues: CASSSRQVNTEAFF. The DNA for the CDR3 is TGTGCCAGCAGCTCCCGACAGGTGAACACTGAAGCTTTCTTT.

The rearrangement links TRBV16 to TRBJ2-7; TRBD1 might be the D (5 bases). The V gene lost 3 bases and the J gene lost 12 bases, with 12 bases spanning the gap. CDR3 size: 11 residues. The germline CDR1 and CDR2 sequences are KGHSY and FQNENV. CDR3 in DNA: TGTGCCAGCAGCCAGGGTCTTGGGGCGTACTTC. Encoded protein: CASSQGLGAYF. Looking up the rest from reference TRBV16 and TRBJ2-7 gives the full variable domain: GEEVAQTPKHLVRGEGQKAKLYCAPIKGHSYVFWYQQVLKNEFKFLISFQNENVFDETGMPKERFSAKCLPNSPCSLEIQATKLEDSAVYFCASSQGLGAYFGPGTRLTVT.

The V call is TRBV5-6, the J call TRBJ2-1; TRBD2 might be the D (5 bases). Germline V CDR1 and CDR2: SGHDT, YYEEEE. Deletions cut 3 bases from V and 9 bases from J, with 13 bases between. This CDR3 region has 13 residues. The CDR3 reads CASSSTLAPEQFF. The CDR3 DNA reads as TGTGCCAGCAGCTCGACTCTAGCCCCTGAGCAGTTCTTC.

The J gene is TRBJ1-2, the V gene TRBV19; 7 bases line up with TRBD1. V was clipped by 5 bases and J by 5 bases; unmatched bases: 2. Germline lookup yields CDR1 LNHDA and CDR2 SQIVND (reference sequence). The CDR3 is made up of 12 amino acids. The CDR3: CASSDREYGYTF. The DNA for the CDR3 is TGTGCCAGTAGTGACAGGGAGTATGGCTACACCTTC.

This clone has only a few counts. V is TRBV19 and J is TRBJ2-3; D ambiguous. The germline CDR1 and CDR2 sequences are LNHDA and SQIVND (reference sequence). This CDR3 is built from 14 residues. The V end lost 6 bases, the J end lost 2 bases, and 12 bases lay between the germline ends. The CDR3 loop reads CASSRDTTTDTQYF. CDR3 DNA sequence: TGTGCCAGTAGCCGAGACACAACCACAGATACGCAGTATTTT. Complete variable domain (other parts from reference TRBV19 and TRBJ2-3): DGGITQSPKYLFRKEGQNVTLSCEQNLNHDAMYWYRQDPGQGLRLIYYSQIVNDFQKGDIAEGYSVSREKKESFPLTVTSAQKNPTAFYLCASSRDTTTDTQYFGPGTRLTVL.

This chain joins TRBV5-1 and TRBJ2-5; D may be TRBD1 (6 bases). V was cut by 4 bases and J by 2 bases, with 9 bases left in between. CDR1 SGHRS and CDR2 YFSETQ come from the germline V gene. This CDR3 has 13 residues. The CDR3 DNA reads as TGCGCCAGCAGCGACAGGTTACAAGAGACCCAGTACTTC. Translating it yields CASSDRLQETQYF.

The chain carries TRBV5-6 and TRBJ2-2, with D possibly being TRBD2 (6 bases). CDR1 and CDR2 from the germline V gene are SGHDT and YYEEEE. Deletions cut 4 bases from V and 1 base from J, with 11 bases between. CDR3 length: 15 amino acids. CDR3 nucleotide sequence: TGTGCCAGCAGCCCCGGAGGGGAGAACACCGGGGAGCTGTTTTTT. Translation: CASSPGGENTGELFF.

The chain has TRBV11-2 and TRBJ1-2, with D unclear. V lost 3 bases and J 6 bases, leaving 11 bases between the germline ends. CDR1 is SGHAT and CDR2 is FQNNGV in the germline V gene. The CDR3 covers 13 residues. The CDR3 bases are TGTGCCAGCAGCTTTTATGGGGAGGATGGCTACACCTTC. This codes for CASSFYGEDGYTF.

The chain joins TRBV7-9 to TRBJ2-5, with D unclear. V was cut by 6 bases and J by 2 bases, with 4 bases left in between. Germline loops: CDR1 SEHNR, CDR2 FQNEAQ (reference sequence). The CDR3 consists of 11 residues. This CDR3 is CASSPQETQYF. CDR3 DNA sequence: TGTGCCAGCAGTCCTCAAGAGACCCAGTACTTC. The complete variable domain, with remaining parts taken from reference TRBV7-9 and TRBJ2-5, reads DTGVSQNPRHKITKRGQNVTFRCDPISEHNRLYWYRQTLGQGPEFLTYFQNEAQLEKSRLLSDRFSAERPKGSFSTLEIQRTEQGDSAMYLCASSPQETQYFGPGTRLLVL.

The chain carries TRBV10-3 and TRBJ2-1, with D possibly matching TRBD1 (7 bases). The germline V and J ends were trimmed by 8 bases and 5 bases, with 19 bases remaining between them. CDR1 and CDR2 from the germline V gene are ENHRY and SYGVKD. The length of the CDR3 is 15 residues. CDR3 in amino acids: CAIGGPQGEDNEQFF. The DNA for the CDR3 is TGTGCCATCGGCGGCCCTCAGGGGGAGGACAATGAGCAGTTCTTC.

This chain links TRBV5-4 with TRBJ2-1; 11 nucleotides line up with TRBD2. J lost 2 bases, V lost 4 bases, and 2 bases had no gene match. Per the germline V gene, CDR1 is SGHNT and CDR2 is YYREEE (reference sequence). The CDR3 covers 15 residues. CDR3 DNA sequence: TGTGCCAGCAGCCCGACTAGCGGGACCTACAATGAGCAGTTCTTC. The encoded protein is CASSPTSGTYNEQFF.

This clone was detected a few times. The chain carries TRBV27 and TRBJ2-7; 8 positions agree with TRBD1. Losses at the gene ends were 9 bases for V and 1 base for J; bases not matched to a gene: 5. Germline values: CDR1 MNHEY, CDR2 SMNVEV (reference sequence). The CDR3 spans 13 residues. The CDR3 DNA reads TGTGCCAGTGGACAGGGAATTTCCTACGAGCAGTACTTC. Protein sequence: CASGQGISYEQYF.

The rearrangement joins TRBV6-1 to TRBJ2-7; maybe TRBD2 (7 bases). The V end was cut by 4 bases, the J end by 0 bases, with 10 bases between. In germline, CDR1 is MNHNS, CDR2 SASEGT. CDR3 length: 14 amino acids. The CDR3 DNA follows: TGTGCCAGCAGTGGGGGGGGGCCCTCCTACGAGCAGTACTTC. The encoded protein is CASSGGGPSYEQYF.